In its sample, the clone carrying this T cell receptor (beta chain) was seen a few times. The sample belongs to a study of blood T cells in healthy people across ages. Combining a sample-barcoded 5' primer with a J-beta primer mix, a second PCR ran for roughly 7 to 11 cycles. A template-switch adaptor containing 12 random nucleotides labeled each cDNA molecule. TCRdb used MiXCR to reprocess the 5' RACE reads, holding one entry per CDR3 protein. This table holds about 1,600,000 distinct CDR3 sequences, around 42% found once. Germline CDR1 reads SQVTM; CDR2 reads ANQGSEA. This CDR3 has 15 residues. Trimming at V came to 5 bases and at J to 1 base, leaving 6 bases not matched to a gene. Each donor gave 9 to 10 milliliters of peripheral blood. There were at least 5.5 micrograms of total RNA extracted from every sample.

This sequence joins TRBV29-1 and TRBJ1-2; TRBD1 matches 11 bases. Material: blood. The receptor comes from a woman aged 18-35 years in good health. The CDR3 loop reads CSVTGTGGVNYGYTF. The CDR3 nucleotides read TGCAGCGTTACCGGGACAGGGGGAGTTAACTATGGCTACACCTTC.